The entry below gives a single TCR beta chain sequence along with its context. This receptor's antigen is unknown. No qualities accompany the bases; no much larger clone lies one base away. Participants in the prospective study were enrolled through a virtual design, were aged about 18 to 90 years, and lived in approximately 25 United States geographic areas. Cohort assignment in the prospective study relied on participant-reported clinical history from a screening survey and a study questionnaire. For ImmuneRACE Cohort 3, a participant was defined as recovered based on two consecutive negative NP/OP PCR tests, clearance by a healthcare professional, or resolution of symptoms. In the prospective study, whole blood, serum and a nasopharyngeal or oropharyngeal swab were collected from each participant by mobile phlebotomists. Over a roughly 2-month period, participants in the prospective study had the option of providing additional blood draws and questionnaires. Before DNA extraction, blood samples from the prospective study were shipped at room temperature or frozen.

The CDR3 goes from the cysteine to the phenylalanine over 15 residues. The DNA shown is the 45-base CDR3, in frame from base 1. The CDR1 and CDR2 encoded by the germline V gene are SGDLS and YYNGEE. V lost 4 bases and J lost 6 bases; the stretch between them is 19 bases long. The sample belongs to a study of blood T cell repertoires in COVID-19 (dated by TCRdb to the early 2020s). For the wider study: Samples covering the acute and convalescent phases of COVID-19 were provided by collaborators in the United States, Italy and Spain. The repertoires were made available in a free public database intended to serve as a resource for research on the immune response to SARS-CoV-2. The material from the prospective study consisted of cDNA or gDNA derived from T cells, B-cell-depleted T cells, or PBMCs. A de-identified subject ID, COVID-19 status, age in years and sex were almost always included in the sample metadata. HLA class I and class II types, where available, came from metadata supplied by the sample provider rather than from assay-based typing. Samples were obtained from the ongoing ImmuneRACE study (first 160 participants) and from approximately 1,200 subjects provided by 6 global collaborators. The dataset comprised deeply sampled blood TCRbeta repertoires from subjects exposed to, actively infected with, or recovered from COVID-19. Here is what the overall study found, with its caveats: The amount of clinical and demographic metadata varied by source and participant and was provided uncurated.

The immunoSEQ Assay, a bias-controlled multiplex PCR, was used to amplify TCRbeta CDR3 regions from genomic DNA. The paper's processing steps were these. Within the assay, amplification of reference gene primers was used to estimate how many nucleated cells each sample contained. To quantify the absolute abundance of each unique TCRbeta CDR3 rearrangement, sequence reads were collapsed and filtered. Productive Simpson clonality was computed per sample as the square root of Simpson's diversity index over productive rearrangements. Drawn from immuneACCESS, this table holds only the in-frame rearrangements with V and J called that TCRdb kept. Clones are partly lost; checked studies trace under half to an unresolved V gene and leave the rest unexplained. V, J and clone size derive from that table, while D and trimming were established from the DNA sequence. This sample comprises approximately 480,000 clones, 75% to 90% of them detected only once. The ten top clones hold about 0.65% of the sample.

What was sequenced was PBMCs or T cells enriched from blood (not recorded which). The V and J genes are TRBV9 and TRBJ1-2; TRBD1 is a possible D gene, resting on 5 matching bases. This TCR derives from a woman between 18 and 29 years old who had recovered from COVID-19. The bases read TGTGCCAGCAGCCCGTGGGAGGTGGGGCGCGATGGCTACACCTTC. It translates to CASSPWEVGRDGYTF. Where the CDR3 stops, the reference TRBV9 and TRBJ1-2 genes take over; the full variable domain is DSGVTQTPKHLITATGQRVTLRCSPRSGDLSVYWYQQSLDQGLQFLIQYYNGEERAKGNILERFSAQQFPDLHSELNLSSLELGDSALYFCASSPWEVGRDGYTFGSGTRLTVV.